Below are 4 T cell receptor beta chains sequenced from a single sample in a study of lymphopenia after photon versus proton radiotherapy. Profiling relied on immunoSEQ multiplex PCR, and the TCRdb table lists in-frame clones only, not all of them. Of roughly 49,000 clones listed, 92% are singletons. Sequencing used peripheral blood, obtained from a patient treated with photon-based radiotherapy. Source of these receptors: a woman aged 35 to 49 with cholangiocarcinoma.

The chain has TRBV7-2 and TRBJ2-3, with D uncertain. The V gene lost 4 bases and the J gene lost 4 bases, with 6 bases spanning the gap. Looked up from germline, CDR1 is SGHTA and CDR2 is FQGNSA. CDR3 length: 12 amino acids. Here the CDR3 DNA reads TGTGCCAGCAGCTCGTACCCAGATACGCAGTATTTT. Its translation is CASSSYPDTQYF.

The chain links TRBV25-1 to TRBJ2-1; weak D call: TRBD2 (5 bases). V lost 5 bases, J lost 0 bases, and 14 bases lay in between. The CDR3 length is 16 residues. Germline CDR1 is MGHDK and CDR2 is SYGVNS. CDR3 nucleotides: TGTGCCAGCAGTCCACGTCGGGATAGCTCCTACAATGAGCAGTTCTTC. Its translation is CASSPRRDSSYNEQFF.

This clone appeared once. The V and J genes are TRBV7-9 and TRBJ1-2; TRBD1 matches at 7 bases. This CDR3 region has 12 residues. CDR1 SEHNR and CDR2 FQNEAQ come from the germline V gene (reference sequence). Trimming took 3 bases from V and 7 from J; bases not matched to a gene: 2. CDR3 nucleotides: TGTGCCAGCAGCTTTACAGGGGCTGGCTACACCTTC. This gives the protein CASSFTGAGYTF.

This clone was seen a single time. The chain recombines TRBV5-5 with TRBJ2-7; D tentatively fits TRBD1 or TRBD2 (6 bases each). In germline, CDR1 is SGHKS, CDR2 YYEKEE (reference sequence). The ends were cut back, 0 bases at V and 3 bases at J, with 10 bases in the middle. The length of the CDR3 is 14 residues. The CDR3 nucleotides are TGTGCCAGCAGCTTGGCCGGGGGCCTCTACGAGCAGTACTTC. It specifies CASSLAGGLYEQYF.